Reported below is one TCR beta chain. The antigen remains undetermined. Each CDR3 protein gets one entry after TCRdb re-called the 5' RACE reads with MiXCR. The table has around 240,000 distinct CDR3 sequences, about 7% seen once. This specimen belongs to a study of identical twins. General study results and limits: Alpha sequences that were out-of-frame and twin-shared showed an excess of low generation probability.

The CDR3 has 14 residues. Trimming pared 3 bases from V and 2 bases from J, leaving 8 bases between. Germline V lookup: CDR1 SEHNR, CDR2 FQNEAQ (reference sequence). This sample was shared with a second study, whose subject was yellow fever vaccine responses in identical twins. Turning to that study: Each twin's T cell response to the vaccine was reported to look partly convergent and partly personalized.

This receptor was obtained from a woman under 30 in good health. The sample was memory (CD45RO+) T cells sorted from blood. The chain couples TRBV7-9 to TRBJ2-1; D is perhaps TRBD2 (6 bases). This CDR3 is CASSLTSTYNEQFF. The CDR3 DNA reads TGTGCCAGCAGCTTGACTAGTACCTACAATGAGCAGTTCTTC. Together with reference TRBV7-9 and TRBJ2-1, the CDR3 gives the full variable domain: DTGVSQNPRHKITKRGQNVTFRCDPISEHNRLYWYRQTLGQGPEFLTYFQNEAQLEKSRLLSDRFSAERPKGSFSTLEIQRTEQGDSAMYLCASSLTSTYNEQFFGPGTRLTVL.